This note documents a single T cell receptor (beta chain) sequence. These data belong to a study of blood T cell repertoires in COVID-19. About the study: Donors in the United States, Italy and Spain gave samples during acute or convalescent COVID-19. Sources were T cells, B-cell-depleted T cells, or PBMCs; the material itself was cDNA or gDNA.

Methods used by the authors: The assay estimated nucleated cells by amplifying reference gene primers. Profiling relied on immunoSEQ multiplex PCR, and the TCRdb table lists in-frame clones only, not all of them. V, J and clone size were drawn from that table, and D and trimming were deduced from the DNA. The table records approximately 190,000 clones, under 85% of them present only once. Per the germline V gene, CDR1 is LNHDA and CDR2 is SQIVND (reference sequence). The V gene end was trimmed by 5 bases and the J gene end by 7 bases; junction bases not matched to a gene: 6. The CDR3 covers 13 residues.

This TCR derives from a man in his sixties with active or convalescent COVID-19. The chain has TRBV19 and TRBJ1-2; the match to TRBD1 covers 8 bases. The specimen sequenced was peripheral blood. This CDR3 is CASSLDRVAGYTF. In DNA form, the CDR3 reads TGTGCCAGTAGTTTGGACAGGGTCGCTGGCTACACCTTC.